What follows describes a single T cell receptor (beta chain). The antigen remains undetermined. The sample originates from a study of T cell clones after liver transplantation. Background on the study: TCRbeta sequencing after a pre-transplant mixed lymphocyte reaction identified graft-donor-reactive clones, later tracked in post-transplant blood. HCV positivity affected three of eight recipients; the rest lacked autoimmune or viral indications.

Study results and limitations: Low donor cell numbers restricted donor-reactive repertoire measurement in two subjects.

Germline CDR1 MNHEY, CDR2 SVGAGI. V lost 6 bases and J lost 0; bases outside the gene matches: 8. The CDR3 has 15 amino acids. Sequencing used immunoSEQ multiplex PCR; TCRdb keeps in-frame clones, though not all of them. The data contain approximately 68,000 clones, about 80% of them singletons. The clonotype originates from a human donor who received a liver transplant. The genes are TRBV6-5 and TRBJ2-7, with TRBD1 matching over 7 bases. Source: CD4+ T cells from blood, taken before liver transplant. CDR3 protein: CASSLNRGSSYEQYF. The DNA of the CDR3 is TGTGCCAGCAGCCTTAACAGGGGAAGCTCCTACGAGCAGTACTTC.